This T cell receptor beta chain stems from a study of blood T cell repertoires in COVID-19. Overall study: Acute and convalescent COVID-19 specimens originated in the United States, Italy and Spain.

The CDR3 runs to 14 residues. Germline CDR1 reads LGHNA; CDR2 reads YSLEER. V lost 2 bases, J lost 2 bases, and 9 bases lay in between. The table came from immunoSEQ multiplex PCR; TCRdb's copy has only in-frame clones and leaves some out. The sample has fewer than 250,000 clones, around four fifths seen once. The sequence came from a woman in her seventies with active or convalescent COVID-19. The sample consisted of peripheral blood. V is TRBV4-3 and J is TRBJ1-2; no reliable D call. The CDR3 sequence: CASSQQVGNYGYTF. The CDR3 nucleotides read TGCGCCAGCAGCCAACAGGTGGGCAACTATGGCTACACCTTC.